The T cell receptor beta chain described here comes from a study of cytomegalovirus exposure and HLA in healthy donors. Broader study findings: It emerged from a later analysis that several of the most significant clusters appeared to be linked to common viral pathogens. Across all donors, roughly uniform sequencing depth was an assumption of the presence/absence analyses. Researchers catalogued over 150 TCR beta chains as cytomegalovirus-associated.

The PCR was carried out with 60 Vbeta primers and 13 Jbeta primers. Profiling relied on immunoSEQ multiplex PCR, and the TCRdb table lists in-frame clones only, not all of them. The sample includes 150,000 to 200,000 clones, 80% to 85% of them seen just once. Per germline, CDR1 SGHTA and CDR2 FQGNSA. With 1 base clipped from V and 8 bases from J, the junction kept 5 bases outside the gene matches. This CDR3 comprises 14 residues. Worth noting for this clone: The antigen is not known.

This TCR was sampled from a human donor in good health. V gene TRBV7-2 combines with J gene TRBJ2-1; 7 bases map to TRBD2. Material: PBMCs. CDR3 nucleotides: TGTGCCAGCAGCTTAGTGGGGGGGGTGGATGAGCAGTTCTTC. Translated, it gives CASSLVGGVDEQFF.